What follows are 18 T cell receptor beta chains derived from one specimen sequenced in a study of T cells in Graves' hyperthyroidism and ophthalmopathy. From RNA transcripts, TCR beta CDR3 regions were amplified. Carried out on the TCR CDR3, a first-round RT-PCR used the HTBI primer set. TCRdb called the multiplex PCR reads again in MiXCR, with one record for every CDR3 protein. The table lists 300,000 to 450,000 distinct CDR3 sequences, about a sixth of them singletons. Material for sequencing was blood. These receptors originate from a woman aged 25 to 45 with Graves' hyperthyroidism that later progressed to Graves' ophthalmopathy.

The rearrangement uses TRBV7-9 and TRBJ2-5; a weak D match, TRBD1 (5 bases). This CDR3 is built from 13 residues. V was clipped by 5 bases and J by 1 base, with 8 bases between them. Germline loops: CDR1 SEHNR, CDR2 FQNEAQ (reference sequence). The CDR3 bases are TGTGCCAGCAGCACAGGATTCCAAGAGACCCAGTACTTC. This translates into CASSTGFQETQYF.

Only one count was recorded for this clonotype. V is TRBV4-1 and J is TRBJ1-6; D possibly corresponds to TRBD1 (5 bases). The CDR3 runs 19 residues. Germline assignment: CDR1 MGHRA and CDR2 YSYEKL. V was clipped by 0 bases and J by 0 bases, with 15 bases between them. The CDR3 is CASSQEWRGLSSYNSPLHF. In nucleotides, the CDR3 is TGCGCCAGCAGCCAAGAGTGGAGGGGACTGAGCTCCTATAATTCACCCCTCCACTTT.

CDR3 in DNA: TGTGCCAGCAGTGAGGAGGGAGCGGCACCCCTCCACTTT. Protein sequence: CASSEEGAAPLHF. The chain employs TRBV6-4 and TRBJ1-6; D is undetermined. Germline CDR1 reads MRHNA; CDR2 reads SNTAGT. The ends were cut back, 3 bases at V and 11 bases at J, with 11 bases in the middle. This CDR3 is built from 13 residues.

This clonotype has a count of ten or more. The chain uses TRBV5-1 and TRBJ2-6, with a weak D call TRBD1 (5 bases). The CDR3 runs to 17 residues. Trimming took 4 bases from V and 0 from J, leaving 14 bases between them. Germline CDR1 is SGHRS and CDR2 is YFSETQ. The CDR3 region is CASSPDTGFSGANVLTF. The CDR3 DNA is TGCGCCAGCAGCCCGGACACAGGATTCTCTGGGGCCAACGTCCTGACTTTC.

This clonotype was detected many times. The chain is built from TRBV11-2 and TRBJ2-4; D perhaps matches TRBD1 (7 bases). V shed 6 bases and J shed 3 bases, with 21 bases lying between them. Germline V gene lookup returns CDR1 SGHAT and CDR2 FQNNGV. The CDR3 loop spans 17 amino acids. The CDR3 loop reads CASRPNDRDSVKNIQYF. CDR3 nucleotide sequence: TGTGCCAGCAGACCAAACGACAGGGACTCAGTCAAAAACATTCAGTACTTC.

This clonotype was seen repeatedly, ten times or more. The chain's CDR3 is CASSRLAGGETQYF. The CDR3 DNA sequence: TGTGCCAGCAGTAGACTAGCGGGGGGGGAGACCCAGTACTTC. The chain links TRBV2 to TRBJ2-5; TRBD2 aligns across 14 bases. This CDR3 is built from 14 residues. CDR1 and CDR2 (germline): SNHLY, FYNNEI. J gave up 5 bases and V 5 bases, and 1 base lay outside the gene matches.

This clonotype was detected ten times or more. J is TRBJ1-1 and V is TRBV5-1, with 7 nucleotides matching TRBD1. Germline V gene sequence: CDR1 SGHRS, CDR2 YFSETQ. This CDR3 spans 15 amino acids. Germline trimming cut 3 bases from V and 3 bases from J; bases unmatched to any gene: 8. The CDR3 region is CASSSTGFVHTEAFF. The CDR3 DNA reads as TGCGCCAGCAGCTCGACAGGGTTCGTACACACTGAAGCTTTCTTT.

This clonotype was detected many times. The CDR3 is CASIRTDTEAFF. CDR3 coding DNA: TGTGCCAGCATCAGGACAGACACTGAAGCTTTCTTT. The chain couples TRBV6-1 to TRBJ1-1; TRBD1 is a possible D gene (6 bases). V was trimmed by 7 bases and J by 3 bases, leaving 9 bases between them. The CDR3 is made up of 12 amino acids. Looked up from germline, CDR1 is MNHNS and CDR2 is SASEGT.

This clonotype was recorded at least ten times. This chain links TRBV4-1 with TRBJ1-2; D is uncertain. V lost 4 bases to trimming and J lost 0 bases, with 9 bases between them. CDR1 and CDR2 (germline): MGHRA, YSYEKL. CDR3 length equals 14 residues. The CDR3 here is CASSLDVSNYGYTF. As DNA, the CDR3 is TGCGCCAGCAGCCTGGACGTATCTAACTATGGCTACACCTTC.

This clonotype was counted at least ten times. The rearrangement joins TRBV30 to TRBJ2-7; 8 bases line up with TRBD2. Germline trimming cut 2 bases from V and 0 bases from J; bases unmatched to any gene: 6. The CDR3 extends over 15 amino acids. Germline V lookup: CDR1 GTSNPN, CDR2 SVGIG (reference sequence). CDR3 region: CAWSHERGSSYEQYF. CDR3 coding DNA: TGTGCCTGGAGTCACGAGCGGGGGAGCTCCTACGAGCAGTACTTC. Filled out from reference TRBV30 and TRBJ2-7, the complete variable domain reads SQTIHQWPATLVQPVGSPLSLECTVEGTSNPNLYWYRQAAGRGLQLLFYSVGIGQISSEVPQNLSASRPQDRQFILSSKKLLLSDSGFYLCAWSHERGSSYEQYFGPGTRLTVT.

This clonotype was seen at least ten times. This chain joins TRBV5-1 and TRBJ2-4; 9 nucleotides align to TRBD2. The germline gives CDR1 SGHRS, CDR2 YFSETQ. The junction had 6 bases not matched to a gene; V was cut back by 2 bases and J by 6 bases. The CDR3 is 15 residues long. The CDR3 sequence is CASSLSGGRGNIQYF. The CDR3 nucleotides read TGCGCCAGCAGCTTAAGCGGGGGGCGCGGAAACATTCAGTACTTC.

This clonotype showed up many times. This sequence joins TRBV27 and TRBJ1-2; possible D gene TRBD1, 6 bases. Trimming stripped 7 bases from V and 4 bases from J, with 16 bases between. Germline V gene data show CDR1 as MNHEY and CDR2 as SMNVEV (reference sequence). The CDR3 extends over 14 amino acids. CDR3: CASMGGGSGYGYTF. The CDR3 nucleotides read TGTGCCAGCATGGGTGGGGGCTCCGGCTATGGCTACACCTTC.

This clonotype was observed a few times. CDR3 sequence: CSVITVYEQYF. The CDR3 DNA reads as TGCAGCGTGATCACAGTCTACGAGCAGTACTTC. The chain carries TRBV29-1 and TRBJ2-7; D gene unclear. V shed 6 bases and J shed 3 bases, with 9 bases lying between them. The CDR3 runs 11 residues. Germline-derived CDR1 and CDR2 are SQVTM and ANQGSEA.

This clonotype was detected ten times or more. The rearrangement joins TRBV4-1 to TRBJ1-1; D ambiguous. Trimming left V 3 bases short and J 4 bases short, with 9 bases between. The CDR3 contains 13 residues. Germline loops: CDR1 MGHRA, CDR2 YSYEKL. CDR3 region: CASSQIGGTEAFF. CDR3 DNA sequence: TGCGCCAGCAGCCAGATAGGAGGCACTGAAGCTTTCTTT.

The sample holds many counts of this clonotype. A much larger clone differs from this one at a single base, so this may be a read error. J is TRBJ1-5 and V is TRBV27; D is unclear. Per germline, CDR1 MNHEY and CDR2 SMNVEV (reference sequence). The CDR3 sequence is 11 residues long. The CDR3 DNA sequence: TGTGCCAACAGTGCAAATCAGCCCCAGCATTTT. This translates into CANSANQPQHF.

This clonotype was counted between two and nine times. The chain is built from TRBV14 and TRBJ2-7; D unresolved. This CDR3 is 13 amino acids long. CDR1 and CDR2 (germline): SGHDN, FVKESK. The V end was cut by 0 bases, the J end by 5 bases, with 8 bases between. The CDR3 protein is CASSQDLVDEQYF. The CDR3 DNA follows: TGTGCCAGCAGCCAAGATCTTGTGGACGAGCAGTACTTC.

In this sample, this clonotype turned up a few times. The rearrangement uses TRBV5-1 and TRBJ2-7; D is possibly TRBD1 (5 bases). Germline CDR1 SGHRS, CDR2 YFSETQ. Deletions cut 4 bases from V and 6 bases from J, with 14 bases between. The CDR3 totals 13 residues. The CDR3: CASSPGYEFEQYF. In DNA, the CDR3 is TGCGCCAGCAGCCCAGGGTACGAATTCGAGCAGTACTTC.

The J gene is TRBJ1-1, the V gene TRBV15; D is perhaps TRBD1 (6 bases). V lost 1 base, J lost 5 bases, and 11 bases lay in between. The germline V gene encodes CDR1 LNHNV and CDR2 YYDKDF (reference sequence). The CDR3 has 14 amino acids. The CDR3 region has the DNA TGTGCCACCAGCAGAGTTCCAGGGGTTACTGAAGCTTTCTTT. It codes for CATSRVPGVTEAFF.